Shown below are 29 T cell receptor beta chains from a single sample sequenced in a study of TIL therapy for anti-PD-1-resistant metastatic lung cancer. Time point reported: pre-treatment sample, taken before nivolumab and TIL therapy. The immunoSEQ assay was v3. Sequencing was performed with immunoSEQ multiplex PCR; in TCRdb, only in-frame clones are kept and a portion is missing. The profile shows 50,000 to 65,000 clones, about 81% of them singletons. The sample consisted of blood, taken at baseline. The receptor set was obtained from a person aged 30 to 80 with non-small cell lung cancer.

This clone appeared a single time. CDR3 residues: CASSYSGASYGYTF. In DNA, the CDR3 is TGTGCCAGCAGTTACTCTGGGGCAAGCTATGGCTACACCTTC. The rearrangement uses TRBV6-5 and TRBJ1-2, with D perhaps matching TRBD1 (5 bases). The CDR3 spans 14 residues. Trimming took off 0 bases at V and 4 bases at J, with 9 bases between the two ends. Per the germline V gene, CDR1 is MNHEY and CDR2 is SVGAGI.

The chain couples TRBV2 to TRBJ1-2; D possibly corresponds to TRBD1 (6 bases). Germline V gene sequence: CDR1 SNHLY, CDR2 FYNNEI. The CDR3 extends over 14 amino acids. V was pared by 1 base and J by 7 bases, with 13 bases between. As DNA, the CDR3 is TGTGCCAGCAGTGAAGTAGGGGGGGCGCTTGGCTACACCTTC. Amino acid sequence: CASSEVGGALGYTF.

A single count supports this clone. V and J are TRBV4-1 and TRBJ2-5; TRBD2 matches at 11 bases. Trimming removed 4 bases from V and 2 bases from J; junction bases left unmatched: 3. Looked up from germline, CDR1 is MGHRA and CDR2 is YSYEKL. The CDR3 is made up of 15 amino acids. The CDR3 loop reads CASSRRLAGQETQYF. In DNA, the CDR3 is TGCGCCAGCAGCCGCAGACTAGCGGGGCAAGAGACCCAGTACTTC.

The gene calls are TRBV7-2 and TRBJ2-3, with D hard to call. Between the trimmed V and J ends, which lost 2 bases and 5 bases, there was a span of 11 bases. Germline V gives CDR1 SGHTA, CDR2 FQGNSA. This CDR3 has 14 residues. CDR3 in amino acids: CASSLMPVGDTQYF. DNA for the CDR3: TGTGCCAGCAGCTTAATGCCCGTGGGAGATACGCAGTATTTT.

The chain has TRBV6-2 or TRBV6-3 and TRBJ1-6, with D possibly being TRBD1 (5 bases). The ends were cut back, 2 bases at V and 1 base at J, with 12 bases in the middle. The germline V gene has CDR1 MNHEY and CDR2 SVGEGT. The CDR3 has 17 residues. CDR3 region: CASSYQGSQSYNSPLHF. The CDR3 nucleotides read TGTGCCAGCAGTTACCAGGGCAGTCAATCCTATAATTCACCCCTCCACTTT.

The gene calls are TRBV12-3 or TRBV12-4 and TRBJ2-1; possibly TRBD1 for D (6 bases). Trimming stripped 6 bases from V and 1 base from J, with 7 bases between. There are 13 residues in the CDR3. The CDR3 nucleotides read TGTGCCAGCAGACAGGGTTCCTACAATGAGCAGTTCTTC. Protein: CASRQGSYNEQFF.

This clone was observed a few times. The rearrangement uses TRBV9 and TRBJ1-1; 11 positions match TRBD1. Germline V CDR1 and CDR2: SGDLS, YYNGEE. The V and J ends lost 4 bases and 7 bases, in that order; junction bases with no gene match: 6. This CDR3 has 14 residues. The CDR3 loop reads CASSPRTGGIEAFF. The DNA for the CDR3 is TGTGCCAGCAGCCCTCGGACAGGGGGCATTGAAGCTTTCTTT.

J is TRBJ2-3 and V is TRBV6-6; 16 bases line up with TRBD2. V gave up 5 bases and J gave up 4 bases; unmatched junction bases: 9. This CDR3 is 18 amino acids long. Germline V lookup: CDR1 MNHNY, CDR2 SVGAGI (reference sequence). DNA of the CDR3: TGTGCCAGCAGTCCCAAAGGGACTAGCGGGGGGGACCCAGATACGCAGTATTTT. Encoded protein: CASSPKGTSGGDPDTQYF.

This chain joins TRBV4-1 and TRBJ1-1; no clear D gene. The ends were cut back, 0 bases at V and 6 bases at J, with 11 bases in the middle. Germline V lookup: CDR1 MGHRA, CDR2 YSYEKL. CDR3 length: 14 residues. In DNA form, the CDR3 reads TGCGCCAGCAGCCAAGAGGTTAGGGCCTCTGAAGCTTTCTTT. Amino acid sequence: CASSQEVRASEAFF.

The rearrangement joins TRBV4-2 to TRBJ1-6; D gene unclear. The V and J ends lost 2 bases and 7 bases respectively, with 9 bases between them. The CDR3 runs 14 residues. Germline V gives CDR1 LGHNA, CDR2 YNFKEQ. The CDR3 bases are TGTGCCAGCAGCCAACGGGAGACAAATTCACCCCTCCACTTT. Translated: CASSQRETNSPLHF.

The CDR3 DNA follows: TGTGCCAGCAGTGTGTACGCGCGGCAAAATGAGCAGTTCTTC. Translating gives CASSVYARQNEQFF. The V and J genes are TRBV6-4 and TRBJ2-1; D gene uncertain. In germline, CDR1 is MRHNA, CDR2 SNTAGT. V was shortened by 4 bases and J by 7 bases, with 14 bases between the two germline ends. This CDR3 is 14 amino acids long.

The chain employs TRBV10-1 and TRBJ2-5; 7 nucleotides align to TRBD1. The CDR3 is made up of 13 amino acids. Trimming at V came to 3 bases and at J to 4 bases, leaving 2 bases not matched to a gene. Germline V gene sequence: CDR1 WNHNN, CDR2 SYGVQD (reference sequence). This CDR3 is CASSEGGSETQYF. The CDR3 DNA reads as TGCGCCAGCAGTGAAGGGGGCTCAGAGACCCAGTACTTC.

This chain uses TRBV12-1 with TRBJ2-1; the table calls TRBD2, which could not be checked here. TRBV12-1 is described as a pseudogene. This CDR3 spans 20 amino acids. The CDR3 region is CASSYIAYSSSGRPYNEQFF. CDR3 DNA: TGTGCCAGCAGCTATATTGCCTATTCATCAAGCGGGAGGCCCTACAATGAGCAGTTCTTC.

This rearrangement joins TRBV28 to TRBJ2-7; 9 bases map to TRBD2. Germline values: CDR1 MDHEN, CDR2 SYDVKM. This CDR3 is 13 amino acids long. Unmatched junction bases numbered 2, after V lost 3 bases and J lost 5 bases. This chain's CDR3 is CASSFGGRDEQYF. The CDR3 DNA reads TGTGCCAGCAGTTTCGGCGGGAGGGACGAGCAGTACTTC.

The chain links TRBV12-5 to TRBJ2-3; TRBD2 matches at 9 bases. The CDR3 loop spans 13 amino acids. J was trimmed by 9 bases and V by 6 bases; bases with no gene match: 7. The germline CDR1 and CDR2 sequences are LGHNT and FRNRAP. The CDR3 loop is CASGSSGSDTQYF. CDR3 DNA sequence: TGTGCTAGTGGCAGTAGCGGGAGTGACACGCAGTATTTT.

The rearrangement links TRBV7-9 to TRBJ2-7, with D possibly being TRBD1 (9 bases). CDR1 and CDR2 (germline): SEHNR, FQNEAQ (reference sequence). The CDR3 has 14 residues. V was shortened by 5 bases and J by 7 bases, with 18 bases between the two germline ends. Here the CDR3 DNA reads TGTGCCAGCAGCCGCCCGGGGGGGACAGGGGAGCAGTACTTC. Translated: CASSRPGGTGEQYF.

V and J are TRBV7-6 and TRBJ2-7; the D call may be TRBD1 or TRBD2 (5 bases each). Trimming pared 5 bases from V and 2 bases from J, leaving 13 bases between. This CDR3 spans 14 amino acids. Germline CDR1 SGHVS, CDR2 FNYEAQ. The CDR3 coding sequence is TGTGCCAGCAGCCACCGGGGCAGGGCCTACGAGCAGTACTTC. Translating it yields CASSHRGRAYEQYF.

The J gene is TRBJ1-5, the V gene TRBV12-3 or TRBV12-4, with D unclear. CDR3 size: 12 residues. V was cut by 3 bases and J by 2 bases, with 2 bases left in between. CDR3 protein: CASSFRNQPQHF. In DNA, the CDR3 is TGTGCCAGCAGTTTTCGCAATCAGCCCCAGCATTTT.

The CDR3 loop is CASSSYLGRYGYTF. The CDR3 DNA reads as TGTGCCAGCAGTTCCTACTTGGGGAGATATGGCTACACCTTC. The chain combines TRBV6-5 with TRBJ1-2, with no clear D. The CDR3 is 14 residues long. Trimming took off 4 bases at V and 5 bases at J, with 14 bases between the two ends. The germline gives CDR1 MNHEY, CDR2 SVGAGI.

This sequence joins TRBV5-1 and TRBJ2-1; D gene unclear. V lost 4 bases to trimming and J lost 4 bases, with 3 bases between them. The CDR3 contains 11 residues. Germline V CDR1 and CDR2: SGHRS, YFSETQ. The chain's CDR3 is CASSEYNEQFF. CDR3 nucleotides: TGCGCCAGCAGCGAATACAATGAGCAGTTCTTC.

This rearrangement joins TRBV3-1 (or the pseudogene TRBV3-2) to TRBJ2-3; D unclear. Trimming left V 6 bases short and J 0 bases short, with 10 bases between. The CDR3 spans 14 residues. Germline V CDR1 and CDR2: LGHDT, YNNKEL (reference sequence). CDR3 in amino acids: CASRPLGSTDTQYF. As DNA, the CDR3 is TGTGCCAGCAGACCGCTGGGAAGCACAGATACGCAGTATTTT.

The chain recombines TRBV12-3 or TRBV12-4 with TRBJ1-2; no clear D. The CDR3 spans 13 residues. The germline V and J ends were trimmed by 3 bases and 4 bases, with 9 bases remaining between them. The DNA of the CDR3 is TGTGCCAGCAGTTTGGCAGCGGCCTATGGCTACACCTTC. Protein: CASSLAAAYGYTF.

This sequence joins TRBV7-9 and TRBJ2-5; D may be TRBD2 (6 bases). CDR3 size: 16 residues. Germline lookup yields CDR1 SEHNR and CDR2 FQNEAQ (reference sequence). V shed 5 bases and J shed 2 bases, with 18 bases lying between them. In DNA, the CDR3 is TGTGCCAGCAGCCTTATATATGCGGGGAGGCAAGAGACCCAGTACTTC. Translation: CASSLIYAGRQETQYF.

The V call is TRBV30, the J call TRBJ2-7, with 8 bases identical to TRBD2. Germline trimming cut 3 bases from V and 6 bases from J; bases unmatched to any gene: 7. CDR1 and CDR2 (germline): GTSNPN, SVGIG (reference sequence). This CDR3 contains 13 residues. This chain's CDR3 is CAWSNVGGGEQYF. CDR3 DNA sequence: TGTGCCTGGAGCAACGTCGGGGGGGGCGAGCAGTACTTC.

The CDR3 DNA is TGTGCCAGCAGCGTAGATGGCAGGAATAGAAACACCATATATTTT. As protein: CASSVDGRNRNTIYF. This chain links TRBV9 with TRBJ1-3; D is ambiguous. The CDR3 length is 15 residues. The V gene lost 0 bases and the J gene lost 5 bases, with 12 bases spanning the gap. Germline V gene sequence: CDR1 SGDLS, CDR2 YYNGEE.

The rearrangement joins TRBV7-8 to TRBJ2-1, with 7 bases aligning to TRBD1. The V gene's germline CDR1 is SGHVS and CDR2 FQNEAQ. The CDR3 is made up of 15 amino acids. V was clipped by 1 base and J by 7 bases; unmatched bases: 7. CDR3 coding DNA: TGTGCCAGCAGCTTAGGTCAGGGGGAGTTGAATGAGCAGTTCTTC. This gives the protein CASSLGQGELNEQFF.

The chain joins TRBV6-1 to TRBJ1-1; the D is unclear. Trimming removed 2 bases at V and 5 bases at J, with 12 bases between. CDR3 size: 14 residues. Germline CDR1 reads MNHNS; CDR2 reads SASEGT. The CDR3 sequence: CASSETAGITEAFF. The CDR3 region has the DNA TGTGCCAGCAGTGAAACCGCGGGGATAACTGAAGCTTTCTTT.

The gene calls are TRBV11-2 and TRBJ2-7; D unclear. V lost 5 bases, J lost 6 bases, and 17 bases lay in between. This CDR3 spans 14 amino acids. The germline V gene encodes CDR1 SGHAT and CDR2 FQNNGV. Here the CDR3 DNA reads TGTGCCAGCAGCCTAAGGTTTGGGGTAGGCGAGCAGTACTTC. Translated, it gives CASSLRFGVGEQYF.

The gene calls are TRBV4-3 and TRBJ1-5; no clear D gene. The CDR3 is 13 amino acids. Germline lookup yields CDR1 LGHNA and CDR2 YSLEER. V lost 0 bases to trimming and J lost 9 bases, with 9 bases between them. CDR3 nucleotide sequence: TGCGCCAGCAGCCAAGAAGAGCGTTCGCCCCAGCATTTT. Translated, it gives CASSQEERSPQHF.